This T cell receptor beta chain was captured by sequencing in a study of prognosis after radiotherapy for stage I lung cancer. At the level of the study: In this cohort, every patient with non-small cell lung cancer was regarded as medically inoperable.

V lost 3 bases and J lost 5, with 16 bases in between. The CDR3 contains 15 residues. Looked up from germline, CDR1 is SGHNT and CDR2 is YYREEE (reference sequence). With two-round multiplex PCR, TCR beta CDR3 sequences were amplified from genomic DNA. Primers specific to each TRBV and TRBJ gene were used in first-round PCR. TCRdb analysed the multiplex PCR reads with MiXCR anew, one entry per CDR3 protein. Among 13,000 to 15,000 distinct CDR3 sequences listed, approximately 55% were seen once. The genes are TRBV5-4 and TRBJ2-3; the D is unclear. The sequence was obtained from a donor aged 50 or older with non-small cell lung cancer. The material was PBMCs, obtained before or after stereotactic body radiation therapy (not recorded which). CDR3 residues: CASSSADLGGDTQYF. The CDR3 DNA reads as TGTGCCAGCAGCTCGGCAGACCTAGGCGGAGATACGCAGTATTTT.